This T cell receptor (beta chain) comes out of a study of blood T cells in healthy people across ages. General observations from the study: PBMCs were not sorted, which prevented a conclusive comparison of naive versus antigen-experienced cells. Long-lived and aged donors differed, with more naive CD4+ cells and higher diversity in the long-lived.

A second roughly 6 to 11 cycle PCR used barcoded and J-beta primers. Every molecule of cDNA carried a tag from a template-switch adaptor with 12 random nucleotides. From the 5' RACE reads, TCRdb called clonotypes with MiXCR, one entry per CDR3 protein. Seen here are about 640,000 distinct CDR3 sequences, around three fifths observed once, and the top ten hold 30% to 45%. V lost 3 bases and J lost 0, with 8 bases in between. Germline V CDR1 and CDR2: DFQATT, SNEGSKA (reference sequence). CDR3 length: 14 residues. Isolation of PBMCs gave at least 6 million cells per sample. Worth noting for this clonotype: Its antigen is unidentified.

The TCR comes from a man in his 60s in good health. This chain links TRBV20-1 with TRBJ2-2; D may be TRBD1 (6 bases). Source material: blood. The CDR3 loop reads CSARTGANTGELFF. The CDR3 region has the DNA TGCAGTGCTAGGACAGGCGCGAACACCGGGGAGCTGTTTTTT.